The clone carrying this T cell receptor beta chain appeared many times. What it recognizes is unknown. The record originates from a study of identical twins. Study results and limitations: Researchers reported excess low generation probability among twin-shared out-of-frame alpha sequences.

CDR1 is SEHNR and CDR2 is FQNEAQ in the germline V gene (reference sequence). This CDR3 spans 13 amino acids. The V gene end was trimmed by 4 bases and the J gene end by 5 bases; junction bases not matched to a gene: 1. TCRdb itself ran the 5' RACE reads through MiXCR, one entry per CDR3 protein. There are hundreds of thousands of distinct CDR3 sequences in the sample; roughly 6% occur only once, and roughly 1.8% lies in the top ten. V usage is TRBV7-9 and J usage is TRBJ1-5, with 8 bases aligning to TRBD1. The sequenced sample was naive T cells sorted from blood. The receptor was isolated from a man between 18 and 35 years old in good health. CDR3: CASSSQGDQPQHF. The CDR3, as DNA: TGTGCCAGCAGCTCACAGGGGGATCAGCCCCAGCATTTT.